This T cell receptor (beta chain) was captured by sequencing in a study of blood T cells in healthy people across ages. Combining a sample-barcoded 5' primer with a J-beta primer mix, a second PCR ran for roughly 7 to 12 cycles. Via MiXCR, TCRdb re-called the 5' RACE reads, giving one row per CDR3 protein. The table shows 1.5 million to 2 million distinct CDR3 sequences, with approximately 30% occurring only once. With 7 bases removed from V and 6 bases from J, the gap between germline ends came to 11 bases. Germline assignment: CDR1 SQVTM and CDR2 ANQGSEA. The CDR3 totals 11 residues. The sample providers were healthy Caucasian people from Russia, aged about 6 to 90.

The clonotype was recovered from a woman aged 25-40 years in good health. This chain uses TRBV29-1 with TRBJ2-3; D unresolved. Input material: blood. CDR3 sequence: CSAKRSDTQYF. For the CDR3, the DNA is TGCAGCGCAAAACGGAGTGATACGCAGTATTTT.